This T cell receptor (beta chain) is from a study of neoadjuvant anti-PD-1 for oral cavity cancer. Study-level information: Non-progressing patients received a fourth nivolumab dose near day 43, then surgery on days 50-56.

Generated by immunoSEQ multiplex PCR, the TCRdb table keeps only in-frame clones and is missing some. The sample yields 84,000 or so clones, 84% seen once. This clone occurred once. The CDR3 contains 14 residues. Germline assignment: CDR1 GTSNPN and CDR2 SVGIG (reference sequence). V shed 2 bases and J shed 5 bases, with 15 bases lying between them. This receptor was obtained from a person between 35 and 79 years old with oral cavity squamous cell carcinoma. The sample in question was PBMCs, obtained before nivolumab (anti-PD-1) treatment. The V and J genes are TRBV30 and TRBJ1-1; the D gene is possibly TRBD1 (5 bases). CDR3 nucleotide sequence: TGTGCCTGGAGTTGGGACGGGAGTGGTACTGAAGCTTTCTTT. Its translation is CAWSWDGSGTEAFF. The full variable domain, rest sourced from reference TRBV30 and TRBJ1-1, is SQTIHQWPATLVQPVGSPLSLECTVEGTSNPNLYWYRQAAGRGLQLLFYSVGIGQISSEVPQNLSASRPQDRQFILSSKKLLLSDSGFYLCAWSWDGSGTEAFFGQGTRLTVV.